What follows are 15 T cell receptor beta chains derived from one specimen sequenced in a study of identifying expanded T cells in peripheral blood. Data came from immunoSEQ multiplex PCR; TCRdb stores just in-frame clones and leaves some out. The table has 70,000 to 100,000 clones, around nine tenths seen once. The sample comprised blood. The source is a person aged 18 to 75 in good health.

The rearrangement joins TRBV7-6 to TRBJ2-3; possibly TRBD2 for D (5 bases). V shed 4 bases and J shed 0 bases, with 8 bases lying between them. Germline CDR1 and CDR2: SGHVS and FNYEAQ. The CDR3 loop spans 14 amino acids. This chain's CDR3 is CASSWTGSTDTQYF. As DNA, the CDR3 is TGTGCCAGCAGCTGGACGGGGAGCACAGATACGCAGTATTTT.

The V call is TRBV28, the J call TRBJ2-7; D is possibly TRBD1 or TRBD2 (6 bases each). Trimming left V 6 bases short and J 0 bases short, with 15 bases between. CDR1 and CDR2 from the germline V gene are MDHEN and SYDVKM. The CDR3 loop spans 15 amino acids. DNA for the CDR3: TGTGCCAGCAGACCAGGGGACTCCAGCTCCTACGAGCAGTACTTC. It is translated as CASRPGDSSSYEQYF.

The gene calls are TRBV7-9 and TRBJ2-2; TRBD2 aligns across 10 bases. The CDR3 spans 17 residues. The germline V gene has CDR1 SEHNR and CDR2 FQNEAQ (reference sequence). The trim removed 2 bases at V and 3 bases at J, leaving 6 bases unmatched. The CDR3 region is CASSLPLLAGDTGELFF. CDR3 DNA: TGTGCCAGCAGCTTACCTCTCCTAGCGGGGGACACCGGGGAGCTGTTTTTT.

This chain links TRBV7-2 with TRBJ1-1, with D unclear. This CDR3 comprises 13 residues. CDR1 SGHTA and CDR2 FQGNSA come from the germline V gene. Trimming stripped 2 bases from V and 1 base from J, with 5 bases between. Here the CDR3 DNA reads TGTGCCAGCAGCTTACAGCCGAACACTGAAGCTTTCTTT. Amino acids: CASSLQPNTEAFF.

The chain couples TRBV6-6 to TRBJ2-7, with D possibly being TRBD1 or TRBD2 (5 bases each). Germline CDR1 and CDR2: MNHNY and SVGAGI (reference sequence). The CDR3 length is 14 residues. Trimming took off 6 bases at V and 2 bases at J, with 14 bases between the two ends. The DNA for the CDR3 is TGTGCCAGCAGCTATGGGACCGAGACCTACGAGCAGTACTTC. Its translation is CASSYGTETYEQYF.

The CDR3 is CASNILGVSSYEQYF. CDR3 nucleotides: TGTGCCAGCAACATCCTGGGGGTGAGCTCCTACGAGCAGTACTTC. The J gene is TRBJ2-7, the V gene TRBV2; D might be TRBD1 or TRBD2, each matching 5 bases. The CDR3 loop spans 15 amino acids. V was clipped by 7 bases and J by 0 bases, with 16 bases between them. Per the germline V gene, CDR1 is SNHLY and CDR2 is FYNNEI.

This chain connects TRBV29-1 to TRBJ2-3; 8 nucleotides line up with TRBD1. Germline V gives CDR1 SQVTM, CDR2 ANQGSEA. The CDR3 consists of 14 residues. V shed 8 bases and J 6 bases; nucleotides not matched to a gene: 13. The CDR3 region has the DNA TGCAGCACTGGAGGGGGACAGGCCACGGATACGCAGTATTTT. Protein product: CSTGGGQATDTQYF.

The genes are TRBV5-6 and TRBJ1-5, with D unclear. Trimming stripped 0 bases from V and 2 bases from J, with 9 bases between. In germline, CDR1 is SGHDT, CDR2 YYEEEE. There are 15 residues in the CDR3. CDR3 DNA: TGTGCCAGCAGCTTGGGTGGTGCAGGCAATCAGCCCCAGCATTTT. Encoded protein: CASSLGGAGNQPQHF. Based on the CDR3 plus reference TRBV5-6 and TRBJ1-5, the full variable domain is DAGVTQSPTHLIKTRGQQVTLRCSPKSGHDTVSWYQQALGQGPQFIFQYYEEEERQRGNFPDRFSGHQFPNYSSELNVNALLLGDSALYLCASSLGGAGNQPQHFGDGTRLSIL.

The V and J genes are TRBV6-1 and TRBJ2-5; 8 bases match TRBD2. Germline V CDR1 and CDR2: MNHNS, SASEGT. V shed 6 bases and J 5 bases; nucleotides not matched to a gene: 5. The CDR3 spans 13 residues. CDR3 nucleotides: TGTGCCAGCAGCCGGGGGGGGTATGAGACCCAGTACTTC. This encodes CASSRGGYETQYF.

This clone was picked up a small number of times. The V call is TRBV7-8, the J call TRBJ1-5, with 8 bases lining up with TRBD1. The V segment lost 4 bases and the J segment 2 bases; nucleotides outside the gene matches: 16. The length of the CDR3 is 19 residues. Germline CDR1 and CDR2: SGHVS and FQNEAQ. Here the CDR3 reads CASSSYKSTGEGGNQPQHF. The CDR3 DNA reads TGTGCCAGCAGCTCCTACAAATCGACAGGGGAAGGGGGCAATCAGCCCCAGCATTTT.

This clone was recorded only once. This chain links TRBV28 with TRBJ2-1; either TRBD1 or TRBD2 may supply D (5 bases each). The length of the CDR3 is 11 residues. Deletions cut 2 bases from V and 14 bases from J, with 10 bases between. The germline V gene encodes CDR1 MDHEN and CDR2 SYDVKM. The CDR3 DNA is TGTGCCAGCAGTTTAGGGGACCGAGAGTTCTTC. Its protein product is CASSLGDREFF.

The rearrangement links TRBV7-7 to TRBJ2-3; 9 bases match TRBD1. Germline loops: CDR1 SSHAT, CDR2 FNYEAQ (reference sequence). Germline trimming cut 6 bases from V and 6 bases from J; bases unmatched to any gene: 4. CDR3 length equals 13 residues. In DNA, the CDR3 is TGTGCCAGCAGTCGACAGGGGGTCGATACGCAGTATTTT. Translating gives CASSRQGVDTQYF.

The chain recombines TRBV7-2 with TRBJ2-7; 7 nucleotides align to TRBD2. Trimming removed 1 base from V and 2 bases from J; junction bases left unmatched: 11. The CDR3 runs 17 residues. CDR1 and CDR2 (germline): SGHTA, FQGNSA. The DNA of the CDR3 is TGTGCCAGCAGCTTAGGGGTCGGGAGGCCAACTCCCTACGAGCAGTACTTC. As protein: CASSLGVGRPTPYEQYF.

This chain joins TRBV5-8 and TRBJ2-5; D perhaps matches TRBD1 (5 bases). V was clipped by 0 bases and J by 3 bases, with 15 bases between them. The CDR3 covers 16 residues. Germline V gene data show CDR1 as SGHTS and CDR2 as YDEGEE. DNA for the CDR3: TGTGCCAGCAGCTTGGTGAGGCAGGGCCCGGAAGAGACCCAGTACTTC. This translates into CASSLVRQGPEETQYF.

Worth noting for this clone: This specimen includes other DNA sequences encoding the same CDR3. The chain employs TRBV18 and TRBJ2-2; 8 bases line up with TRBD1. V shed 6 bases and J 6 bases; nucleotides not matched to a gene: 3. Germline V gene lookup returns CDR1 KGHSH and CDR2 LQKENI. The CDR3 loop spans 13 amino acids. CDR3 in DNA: TGTGCCAGCTCGGAACAGGGGGCCGGGGAGCTGTTTTTT. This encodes CASSEQGAGELFF.